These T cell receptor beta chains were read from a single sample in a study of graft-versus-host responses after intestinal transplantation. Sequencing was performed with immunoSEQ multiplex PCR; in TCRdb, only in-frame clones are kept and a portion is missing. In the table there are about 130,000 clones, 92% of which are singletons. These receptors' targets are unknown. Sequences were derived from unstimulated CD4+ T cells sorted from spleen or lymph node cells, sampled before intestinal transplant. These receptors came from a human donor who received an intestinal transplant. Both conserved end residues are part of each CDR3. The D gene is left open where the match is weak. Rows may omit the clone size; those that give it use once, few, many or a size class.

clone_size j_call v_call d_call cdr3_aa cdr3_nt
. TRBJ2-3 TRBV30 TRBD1 CAWRGQTDTQYF TGTGCCTGGAGGGGACAGACAGATACGCAGTATTTT
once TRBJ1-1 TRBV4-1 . CASSYPSRGNTEAFF TGCGCCAGCAGTTACCCTTCGAGGGGAAACACTGAAGCTTTCTTT
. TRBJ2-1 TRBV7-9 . CASSSTRQFYNEQFF TGTGCCAGCAGCTCAACCAGACAGTTTTATAATGAGCAGTTCTTC
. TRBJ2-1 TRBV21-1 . CASSNRTGTPWGRDNEQFF TGTGCCAGCAGCAATCGGACCGGGACACCTTGGGGACGAGACAATGAGCAGTTCTTC
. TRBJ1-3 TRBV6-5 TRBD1 CASSSTGRGNTIYF TGTGCCAGCAGCTCGACAGGGAGAGGAAACACCATATATTTT
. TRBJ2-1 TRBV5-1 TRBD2 CASSVGTSGSYNEQFF TGCGCCAGCAGCGTCGGGACTAGCGGCTCCTACAATGAGCAGTTCTTC
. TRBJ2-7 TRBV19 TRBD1 CASGRQGEQYF TGTGCCAGTGGGCGACAGGGCGAGCAGTACTTC
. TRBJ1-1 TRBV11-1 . CASTWGSGANTEAFF TGTGCCAGCACCTGGGGGTCAGGAGCAAACACTGAAGCTTTCTTT
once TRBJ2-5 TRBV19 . CASRSNREVETQYF TGTGCCAGTAGGTCGAACAGGGAGGTGGAGACCCAGTACTTC
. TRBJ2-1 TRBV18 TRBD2 CASSPPSSAGGNNEQFF TGTGCCAGCTCACCTCCATCTTCGGCGGGAGGAAACAATGAGCAGTTCTTC
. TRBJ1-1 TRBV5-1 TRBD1 CASRAWGGAGGPNTEAFF TGCGCCAGCAGGGCTTGGGGAGGCGCAGGGGGACCGAACACTGAAGCTTTCTTT